The clone carrying this T cell receptor beta chain appeared a single time. TCRdb's table, derived via immunoSEQ multiplex PCR, lists solely in-frame clones and lacks some. Here the sample spans 250,000 to 300,000 clones, approximately 86% being singletons. The data belong to a study of cytomegalovirus exposure and HLA in healthy donors. The germline V and J ends were trimmed by 3 bases and 2 bases, with 9 bases remaining between them. The CDR3 sequence is 14 residues long. Germline V gene lookup returns CDR1 MNHEY and CDR2 SMNVEV (reference sequence). The TCR comes from a woman under 30 in good health and CMV-seronegative. The V call is TRBV27, the J call TRBJ2-3; possible D gene TRBD2, 6 bases. Sequenced input: PBMCs. CDR3 in amino acids: CASSLERVTDTQYF. Here the CDR3 DNA reads TGTGCCAGCAGTTTGGAGCGGGTCACAGATACGCAGTATTTT.